A single sample gave rise to the 26 T cell receptor beta chains below, sequenced in a study of T cell responses to AZD1222 COVID-19 vaccine. The table came from immunoSEQ multiplex PCR; TCRdb's copy has only in-frame clones and leaves some out. This sample yields about 69,000 clones, of which around 78% are seen a single time; roughly 23% belongs to the top ten. Material: peripheral blood, obtained 28 days after the second AZD1222 dose. Receptor source: an adult who received the AZD1222 COVID-19 vaccine.

A few counts support this clone. V is TRBV11-3 and J is TRBJ1-1; D unclear. The CDR3 totals 13 residues. Germline V gene sequence: CDR1 SGHNT, CDR2 YENEEA. V was pared by 3 bases and J by 5 bases, with 10 bases between. DNA for the CDR3: TGTGCCAGCAGCTTGACGGGTTGGACTGAAGCTTTCTTT. Translated, it gives CASSLTGWTEAFF.

The chain uses TRBV5-1 and TRBJ1-1; possible D gene TRBD1, 5 bases. The germline V and J ends were trimmed by 0 bases and 5 bases, with 14 bases remaining between them. The CDR3 length is 15 residues. Per the germline V gene, CDR1 is SGHRS and CDR2 is YFSETQ. CDR3 region: CASSLASEQVTEAFF. Written as DNA, the CDR3 is TGCGCCAGCAGCTTGGCCAGCGAACAGGTGACTGAAGCTTTCTTT. The full variable domain, rest sourced from reference TRBV5-1 and TRBJ1-1, is KAGVTQTPRYLIKTRGQQVTLSCSPISGHRSVSWYQQTPGQGLQFLFEYFSETQRNKGNFPGRFSGRQFSNSRSEMNVSTLELGDSALYLCASSLASEQVTEAFFGQGTRLTVV.

This clone was seen more than once but under ten times. The chain has TRBV19 and TRBJ2-7, with unresolved D. Germline V CDR1 and CDR2: LNHDA, SQIVND (reference sequence). The CDR3 is 12 residues long. V was trimmed by 6 bases and J by 3 bases, leaving 9 bases between them. This CDR3 is CASRNRLYEQYF. For the CDR3, the DNA is TGTGCCAGTAGGAACAGACTCTACGAGCAGTACTTC.

The chain links TRBV10-3 to TRBJ1-2; TRBD1 matches at 7 bases. Germline V gene sequence: CDR1 ENHRY, CDR2 SYGVKD. Trimming at V came to 6 bases and at J to 8 bases, leaving 12 bases not matched to a gene. The length of the CDR3 is 14 residues. The CDR3: CAISPSTGKAGYTF. The CDR3 DNA reads TGTGCCATCAGCCCCTCGACAGGGAAGGCGGGCTACACCTTC.

This chain connects TRBV11-3 to TRBJ2-6; D remains unclear. Germline lookup yields CDR1 SGHNT and CDR2 YENEEA. The V end was cut by 2 bases, the J end by 1 base, with 6 bases between. The CDR3 extends over 15 amino acids. The CDR3 loop is CASSLSQSGANVLTF. DNA for the CDR3: TGTGCCAGCAGCTTATCGCAATCTGGGGCCAACGTCCTGACTTTC. Variable domain in full (rest from reference TRBV11-3 and TRBJ2-6): EAGVVQSPRYKIIEKKQPVAFWCNPISGHNTLYWYLQNLGQGPELLIRYENEEAVDDSQLPKDRFSAERLKGVDSTLKIQPAELGDSAVYLCASSLSQSGANVLTFGAGSRLTVL.

This rearrangement joins TRBV7-9 to TRBJ1-2; 8 bases map to TRBD1. CDR1 is SEHNR, CDR2 FQNEAQ, per germline (reference sequence). The CDR3 runs 15 residues. After removal of 0 bases from V and 6 bases from J, the junction contained 6 bases not matched to a gene. CDR3 bases: TGTGCCAGCAGCTTAGCCCCTGACAGGGGCCATGGCTACACCTTC. Amino acid sequence: CASSLAPDRGHGYTF.

The gene calls are TRBV5-1 and TRBJ1-1; TRBD1 aligns across 8 bases. From germline, CDR1 is SGHRS and CDR2 YFSETQ. This CDR3 is built from 17 residues. J lost 4 bases, V lost 0 bases, and 11 bases had no gene match. The CDR3 DNA is TGCGCCAGCAGCTTGGAGGGGACAGGCTCTTTGGGCACTGAAGCTTTCTTT. This translates into CASSLEGTGSLGTEAFF.

The chain has TRBV5-6 and TRBJ1-1; no clear D. CDR1 is SGHDT, CDR2 YYEEEE, per germline. The CDR3 extends over 14 amino acids. The V end lost 1 base, the J end lost 11 bases, and 18 bases lay between the germline ends. The CDR3 loop is CASSLKFGTPRAFF. The CDR3 DNA is TGTGCCAGCAGCTTGAAATTCGGCACCCCTAGGGCTTTCTTT.

As to this clone: The junction and the germline gene differ at one end; a read error may be behind it. The CDR3 DNA is TGTGCCAGCAGCTCCAGGGTCGACTACGGCTACACCTTC. Protein sequence: CASSSRVDYGYTF. The chain carries TRBV9 and TRBJ1-2, with D possibly being TRBD1 (5 bases). The CDR3 contains 13 residues. Germline assignment: CDR1 SGDLS and CDR2 YYNGEE.

V is TRBV27 and J is TRBJ2-3, with D perhaps TRBD2 (5 bases). Trimming shortened V by 5 bases and J by 3 bases, and 15 bases separated the two germline ends. The CDR3 sequence is 15 residues long. Germline CDR1 is MNHEY and CDR2 is SMNVEV (reference sequence). CDR3 bases: TGTGCCAGCAGTATCCTTAGCTCGGGAACAGATACGCAGTATTTT. Translation: CASSILSSGTDTQYF.

The chain has TRBV5-6 and TRBJ2-3, with 9 nucleotides matching TRBD2. The CDR3 totals 15 residues. In germline, CDR1 is SGHDT, CDR2 YYEEEE. The ends lost 3 bases at V and 14 bases at J; junction bases unmatched: 16. In nucleotides, the CDR3 is TGTGCCAGCAGCTACATTAGCGGGGGCCCGGTGCAGTGGTATTTT. It yields the protein CASSYISGGPVQWYF.

V is TRBV5-1 and J is TRBJ1-2; D might be TRBD1 (5 bases). Germline CDR1 reads SGHRS; CDR2 reads YFSETQ. The CDR3 is 15 amino acids. Trimming cost V 2 bases and J 1 base, with 12 bases left between them. DNA for the CDR3: TGCGCCAGCAGCTTAGGGGTTGGGCTTAACTATGGCTACACCTTC. Translated: CASSLGVGLNYGYTF.

The CDR3 DNA sequence: TGTGCCAGCAGTTTATTAGCCGGGGCCGGGGAGCTGTTTTTT. Translated: CASSLLAGAGELFF. The chain carries TRBV27 and TRBJ2-2, with D maybe TRBD2 (5 bases). V lost 1 base and J 6 bases, leaving 9 bases between the germline ends. The CDR3 length is 14 residues. Germline lookup yields CDR1 MNHEY and CDR2 SMNVEV (reference sequence).

The chain is built from TRBV19 and TRBJ2-1; D unclear. The V end was cut by 2 bases, the J end by 0 bases, with 11 bases between. CDR3 size: 16 residues. Germline CDR1 is LNHDA and CDR2 is SQIVND (reference sequence). CDR3 amino acids: CASSISARSSYNEQFF. The CDR3 DNA follows: TGTGCCAGTAGTATATCGGCTAGAAGCTCCTACAATGAGCAGTTCTTC.

In DNA form, the CDR3 reads TGTGCCAGCAGTTACTCGACGGGGGAACTGTTTTTT. Amino acid sequence: CASSYSTGELFF. This chain connects TRBV6-5 to TRBJ1-4; tentative D call: TRBD1 (5 bases). Germline V gene lookup returns CDR1 MNHEY and CDR2 SVGAGI. The V and J ends lost 0 bases and 12 bases respectively, with 8 bases between them. The length of the CDR3 is 12 residues.

This chain joins TRBV3-1 (or the pseudogene TRBV3-2) and TRBJ1-1; perhaps TRBD1 as D (5 bases). This CDR3 is 11 amino acids long. Per germline, CDR1 LGHDT and CDR2 YNNKEL (reference sequence). The germline V and J ends were trimmed by 4 bases and 7 bases, with 7 bases remaining between them. The CDR3 sequence is CASSLDSEAFF. The CDR3 bases are TGTGCCAGCAGCCTAGACAGTGAAGCTTTCTTT.

V is TRBV6-5 and J is TRBJ1-1; D is unresolved. This CDR3 comprises 13 residues. Germline loops: CDR1 MNHEY, CDR2 SVGAGI. V lost 2 bases and J 10 bases, leaving 14 bases between the germline ends. CDR3 nucleotide sequence: TGTGCCAGCAGTTACGGCACCCCCTTGAGAGCTTTCTTT. The encoded protein is CASSYGTPLRAFF.

The genes are TRBV12-5 and TRBJ2-7; a possible D gene is TRBD1 (6 bases). CDR1 is LGHNT and CDR2 is FRNRAP in the germline V gene. The CDR3 is 15 amino acids. V shed 1 base and J shed 3 bases, with 13 bases lying between them. CDR3 region: CASGLERGNGYEQYF. The DNA for the CDR3 is TGTGCTAGTGGTTTGGAGAGGGGGAACGGCTACGAGCAGTACTTC.

This clone was detected once. The V call is TRBV30, the J call TRBJ2-7; 10 bases line up with TRBD1. Germline V gives CDR1 GTSNPN, CDR2 SVGIG (reference sequence). This CDR3 region has 15 residues. The ends lost 3 bases at V and 3 bases at J; junction bases unmatched: 8. CDR3 loop: CAWRGTGQGFYEQYF. The CDR3 DNA follows: TGTGCCTGGAGAGGAACGGGACAGGGGTTCTACGAGCAGTACTTC.

This sequence joins TRBV7-2 and TRBJ2-3; D remains unclear. V dropped 5 bases and J dropped 6 bases, with 9 bases sitting between them. The CDR3 totals 12 residues. Germline lookup yields CDR1 SGHTA and CDR2 FQGNSA. The CDR3 DNA reads as TGTGCCAGCAGCAATCTAGGTGATACGCAGTATTTT. Translation: CASSNLGDTQYF.

This sequence joins TRBV19 and TRBJ2-7, with 11 bases identical to TRBD2. The V gene's germline CDR1 is LNHDA and CDR2 SQIVND (reference sequence). The CDR3 is 17 amino acids. After removal of 8 bases from V and 0 bases from J, the junction contained 12 bases not matched to a gene. CDR3 residues: CASGKGPSGGSSYEQYF. DNA for the CDR3: TGTGCCAGTGGAAAAGGGCCTAGCGGGGGGAGCTCCTACGAGCAGTACTTC. The variable domain in full, with the rest retrieved from reference TRBV19 and TRBJ2-7, is DGGITQSPKYLFRKEGQNVTLSCEQNLNHDAMYWYRQDPGQGLRLIYYSQIVNDFQKGDIAEGYSVSREKKESFPLTVTSAQKNPTAFYLCASGKGPSGGSSYEQYFGPGTRLTVT.

The genes are TRBV5-5 and TRBJ2-7, with D possibly being TRBD1 (6 bases). V was shortened by 4 bases and J by 5 bases, with 16 bases between the two germline ends. The CDR3 runs 14 residues. Germline CDR1 reads SGHKS; CDR2 reads YYEKEE (reference sequence). CDR3 bases: TGTGCCAGCAGCCTTACCCCAGGGGTCCACGAGCAGTACTTC. This codes for CASSLTPGVHEQYF.

This rearrangement joins TRBV14 to TRBJ1-2; no clear D gene. CDR3 length: 13 residues. CDR1 is SGHDN and CDR2 is FVKESK in the germline V gene. The ends were cut back, 1 base at V and 7 bases at J, with 10 bases in the middle. CDR3 sequence (DNA): TGTGCCAGCAGCCAAGTCGGTGTGGCTGGCTACACCTTC. Its protein product is CASSQVGVAGYTF.

The CDR3 sequence is CASSLQAENQPQHF. CDR3 nucleotides: TGTGCCAGCAGCTTACAGGCGGAAAATCAGCCCCAGCATTTT. This chain links TRBV5-5 with TRBJ1-5; maybe TRBD1 (5 bases). CDR3 length: 14 residues. The ends were cut back, 2 bases at V and 4 bases at J, with 10 bases in the middle. Germline CDR1 SGHKS, CDR2 YYEKEE (reference sequence). Full variable domain (rest looked up from reference TRBV5-5 and TRBJ1-5): DAGVTQSPTHLIKTRGQQVTLRCSPISGHKSVSWYQQVLGQGPQFIFQYYEKEERGRGNFPDRFSARQFPNYSSELNVNALLLGDSALYLCASSLQAENQPQHFGDGTRLSIL.

The V gene is TRBV11-2, the J gene TRBJ2-1; the D gene is possibly TRBD1 (6 bases). Germline CDR1 reads SGHAT; CDR2 reads FQNNGV. Trimming removed 1 base from V and 3 bases from J, with 10 bases in between. CDR3 length equals 15 residues. CDR3 residues: CASSLGDTIYNEQFF. The CDR3 coding sequence is TGTGCCAGCAGCTTAGGGGACACCATCTACAATGAGCAGTTCTTC.

This chain links TRBV5-1 with TRBJ1-1; D unresolved. The germline V and J ends were trimmed by 5 bases and 3 bases, with 11 bases remaining between them. CDR3 length: 13 amino acids. Germline CDR1 and CDR2: SGHRS and YFSETQ. DNA of the CDR3: TGCGCCAGCAGACTGTACGGGGACACTGAAGCTTTCTTT. Translating it yields CASRLYGDTEAFF.